This TCR beta chain was recorded in a study of CD8 T cells in ankylosing spondylitis. This clonotype was seen only a few times. Its matching antigen is unknown. Findings and caveats of the study: A CD8+ phenotype characterized the disease-linked clones, which were relatively rare in peripheral blood. Blood from ankylosing spondylitis patients appeared to carry a characteristic roughly 8-variant TCR beta motif.

For TCR beta, libraries came from quantitative 5'-RACE with molecular barcodes. TCRdb independently ran MiXCR on the 5' RACE reads; one entry per CDR3 protein. The sample carries some 840,000 distinct CDR3 sequences, around 11% recorded once. Germline V gene lookup returns CDR1 SGHAT and CDR2 FQNNGV. The length of the CDR3 is 18 residues. Losses at the gene ends were 6 bases for V and 2 bases for J; bases not matched to a gene: 9. The TCR originated in a male donor with ankylosing spondylitis. V and J are TRBV11-2 and TRBJ2-6; 11 positions agree with TRBD2. Sequenced sample: blood, either unsorted or a sorted T cell fraction (not recorded which). The CDR3, as DNA: TGTGCCAGCAGTTACCTAGCGGGAGGTGGTGCTGGGGCCAACGTCCTGACTTTC. Protein product: CASSYLAGGGAGANVLTF.